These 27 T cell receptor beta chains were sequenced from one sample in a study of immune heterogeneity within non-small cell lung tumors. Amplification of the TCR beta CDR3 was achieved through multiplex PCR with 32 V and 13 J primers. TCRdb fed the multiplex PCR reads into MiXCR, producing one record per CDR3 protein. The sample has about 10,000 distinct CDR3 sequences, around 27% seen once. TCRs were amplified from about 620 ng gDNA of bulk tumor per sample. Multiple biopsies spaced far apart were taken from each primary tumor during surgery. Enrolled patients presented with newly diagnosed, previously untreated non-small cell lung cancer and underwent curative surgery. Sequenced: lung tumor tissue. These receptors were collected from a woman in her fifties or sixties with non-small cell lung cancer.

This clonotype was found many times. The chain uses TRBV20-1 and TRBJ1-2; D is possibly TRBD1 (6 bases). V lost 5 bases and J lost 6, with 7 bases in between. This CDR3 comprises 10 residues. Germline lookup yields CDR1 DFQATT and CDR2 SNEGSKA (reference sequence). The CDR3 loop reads CSAYRDGYTF. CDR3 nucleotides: TGCAGTGCTTACAGGGATGGCTACACCTTC.

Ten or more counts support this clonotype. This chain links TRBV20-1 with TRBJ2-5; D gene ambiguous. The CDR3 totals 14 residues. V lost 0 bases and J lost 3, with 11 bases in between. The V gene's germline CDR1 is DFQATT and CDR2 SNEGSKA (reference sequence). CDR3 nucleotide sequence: TGCAGTGCTAGAGATAGAGAGTACGAAGAGACCCAGTACTTC. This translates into CSARDREYEETQYF.

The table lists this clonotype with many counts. Written as DNA, the CDR3 is TGTGCCAGCAATAAAGCGGGAGGGTCATACAATGAGCAGTTCTTC. Its translation is CASNKAGGSYNEQFF. The chain has TRBV27 and TRBJ2-1, with 10 bases matching TRBD2. V lost 7 bases, J lost 4 bases, and 7 bases stayed unmatched. CDR1 and CDR2 (germline): MNHEY, SMNVEV (reference sequence). The CDR3 runs to 15 residues.

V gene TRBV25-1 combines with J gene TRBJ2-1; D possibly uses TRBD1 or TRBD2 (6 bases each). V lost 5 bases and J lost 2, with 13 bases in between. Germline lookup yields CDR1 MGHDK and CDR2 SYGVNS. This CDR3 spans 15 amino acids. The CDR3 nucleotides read TGTGCCAGCAGTCCGGGGGCGGGTGCCTACAATGAGCAGTTCTTC. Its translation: CASSPGAGAYNEQFF. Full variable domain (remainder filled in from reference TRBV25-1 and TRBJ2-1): EADIYQTPRYLVIGTGKKITLECSQTMGHDKMYWYQQDPGMELHLIHYSYGVNSTEKGDLSSESTVSRIRTEHFPLTLESARPSHTSQYLCASSPGAGAYNEQFFGPGTRLTVL.

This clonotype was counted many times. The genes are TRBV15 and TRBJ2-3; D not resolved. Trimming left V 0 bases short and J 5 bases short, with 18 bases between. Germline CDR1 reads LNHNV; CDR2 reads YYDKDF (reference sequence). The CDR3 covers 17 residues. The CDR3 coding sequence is TGTGCCACCAGCAGAGAGAGTGGAGCCAGGTGGATAGATACGCAGTATTTT. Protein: CATSRESGARWIDTQYF.

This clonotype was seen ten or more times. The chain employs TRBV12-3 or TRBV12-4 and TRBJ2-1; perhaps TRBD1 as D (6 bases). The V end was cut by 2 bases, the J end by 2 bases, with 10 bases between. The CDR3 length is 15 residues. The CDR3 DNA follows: TGTGCCAGCAGTTTATGGCAGGGGACCTACAATGAGCAGTTCTTC. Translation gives CASSLWQGTYNEQFF.

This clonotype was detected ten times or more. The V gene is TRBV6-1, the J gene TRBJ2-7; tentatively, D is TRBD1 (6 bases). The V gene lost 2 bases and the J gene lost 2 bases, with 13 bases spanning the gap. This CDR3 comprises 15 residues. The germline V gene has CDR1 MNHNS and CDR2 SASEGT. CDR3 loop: CASSEFQGTTYEQYF. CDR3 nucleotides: TGTGCCAGCAGTGAATTTCAGGGGACCACCTACGAGCAGTACTTC.

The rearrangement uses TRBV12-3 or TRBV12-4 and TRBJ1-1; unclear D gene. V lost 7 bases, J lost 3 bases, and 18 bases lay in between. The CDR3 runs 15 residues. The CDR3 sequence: CASTSVSGTYTEAFF. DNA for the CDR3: TGTGCCAGCACCTCAGTCAGCGGTACCTACACTGAAGCTTTCTTT.

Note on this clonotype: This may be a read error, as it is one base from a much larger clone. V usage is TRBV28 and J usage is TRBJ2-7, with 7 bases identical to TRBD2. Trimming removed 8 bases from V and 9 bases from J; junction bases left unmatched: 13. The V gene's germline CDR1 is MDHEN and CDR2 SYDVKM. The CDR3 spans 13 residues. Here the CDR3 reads CASAGRQTGGQYF. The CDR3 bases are TGTGCCAGCGCGGGGAGGCAAACGGGGGGGCAGTACTTC.

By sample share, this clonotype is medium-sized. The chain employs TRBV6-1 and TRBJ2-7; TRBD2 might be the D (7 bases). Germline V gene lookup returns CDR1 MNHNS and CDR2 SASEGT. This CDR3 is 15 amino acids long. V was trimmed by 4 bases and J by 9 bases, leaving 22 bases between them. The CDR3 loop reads CASSVSGVLRGAQYF. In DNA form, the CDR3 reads TGTGCCAGCAGTGTAAGCGGGGTACTACGGGGGGCGCAGTACTTC.

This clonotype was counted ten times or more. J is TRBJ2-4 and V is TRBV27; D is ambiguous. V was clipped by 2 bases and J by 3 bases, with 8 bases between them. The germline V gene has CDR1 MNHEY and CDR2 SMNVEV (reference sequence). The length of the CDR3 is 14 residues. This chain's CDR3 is CASSLTLDKNIQYF. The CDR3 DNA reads TGTGCCAGCAGTTTAACGTTGGACAAAAACATTCAGTACTTC.

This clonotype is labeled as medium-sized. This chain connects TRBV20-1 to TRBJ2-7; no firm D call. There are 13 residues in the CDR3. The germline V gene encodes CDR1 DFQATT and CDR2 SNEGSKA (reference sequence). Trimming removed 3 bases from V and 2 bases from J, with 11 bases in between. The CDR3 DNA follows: TGCAGTGCTAGCATCCGGAAAACCTACGAGCAGTACTTC. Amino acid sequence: CSASIRKTYEQYF.

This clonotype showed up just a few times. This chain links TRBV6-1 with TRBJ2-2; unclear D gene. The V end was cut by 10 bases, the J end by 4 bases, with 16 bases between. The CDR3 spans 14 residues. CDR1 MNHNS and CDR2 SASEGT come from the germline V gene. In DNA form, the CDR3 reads TGTGCCACAAGGCCCTCCGGCGGCACCGGGGAGCTGTTTTTT. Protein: CATRPSGGTGELFF.

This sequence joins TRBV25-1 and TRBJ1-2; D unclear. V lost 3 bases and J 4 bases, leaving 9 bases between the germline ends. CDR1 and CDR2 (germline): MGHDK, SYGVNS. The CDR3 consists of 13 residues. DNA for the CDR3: TGTGCCAGCAGTGACAGGAGAACCTATGGCTACACCTTC. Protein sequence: CASSDRRTYGYTF.

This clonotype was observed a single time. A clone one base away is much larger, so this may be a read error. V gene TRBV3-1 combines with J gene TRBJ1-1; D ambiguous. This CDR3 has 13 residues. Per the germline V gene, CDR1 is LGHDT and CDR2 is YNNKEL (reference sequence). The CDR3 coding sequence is TGTGCCAGCATCCAAGCCCCAGGCACTGAAGCTTTCTTT. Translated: CASIQAPGTEAFF.

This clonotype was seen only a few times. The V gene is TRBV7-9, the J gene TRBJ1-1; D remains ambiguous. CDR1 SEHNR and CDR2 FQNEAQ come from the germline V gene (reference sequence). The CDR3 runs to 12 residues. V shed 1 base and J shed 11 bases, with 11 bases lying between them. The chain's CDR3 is CASSLDIVGAFF. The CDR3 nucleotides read TGTGCCAGCAGCTTAGATATTGTGGGCGCTTTCTTT.

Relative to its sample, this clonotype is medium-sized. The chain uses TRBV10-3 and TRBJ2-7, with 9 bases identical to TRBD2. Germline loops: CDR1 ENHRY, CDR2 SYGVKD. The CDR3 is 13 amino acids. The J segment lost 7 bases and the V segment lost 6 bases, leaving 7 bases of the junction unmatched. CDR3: CAIRGLAYEEQYF. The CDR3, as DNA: TGTGCCATCAGGGGACTAGCCTACGAAGAGCAGTACTTC.

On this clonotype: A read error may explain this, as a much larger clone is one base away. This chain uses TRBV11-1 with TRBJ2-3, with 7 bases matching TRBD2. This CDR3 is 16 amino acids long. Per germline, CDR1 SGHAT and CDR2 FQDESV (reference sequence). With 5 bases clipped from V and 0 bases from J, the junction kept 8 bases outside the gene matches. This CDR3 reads CASSRLTSRSTDTQYF. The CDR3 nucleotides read TGTGCCAGCAGCAGACTGACTAGCCGGAGCACAGATACGCAGTATTTT. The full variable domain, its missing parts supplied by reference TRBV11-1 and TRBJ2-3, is EAEVAQSPRYKITEKSQAVAFWCDPISGHATLYWYRQILGQGPELLVQFQDESVVDDSQLPKDRFSAERLKGVDSTLKIQPAELGDSAMYLCASSRLTSRSTDTQYFGPGTRLTVL.

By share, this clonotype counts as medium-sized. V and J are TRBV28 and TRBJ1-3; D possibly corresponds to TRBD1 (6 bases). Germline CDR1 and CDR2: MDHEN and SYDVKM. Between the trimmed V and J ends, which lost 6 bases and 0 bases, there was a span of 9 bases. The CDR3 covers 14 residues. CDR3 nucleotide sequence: TGTGCCAGCAGACTAGGGGGCTCTGGAAACACCATATATTTT. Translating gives CASRLGGSGNTIYF.

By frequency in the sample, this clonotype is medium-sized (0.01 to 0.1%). The CDR3 protein is CSARRDRVKSAFF. As DNA, the CDR3 is TGCAGTGCTAGACGCGACAGGGTAAAGTCAGCTTTCTTT. This chain uses TRBV20-1 with TRBJ1-1, with 7 bases fitting TRBD1. CDR3 size: 13 residues. Germline loops: CDR1 DFQATT, CDR2 SNEGSKA (reference sequence). V dropped 2 bases and J dropped 10; count of bases not matched to a gene: 10.

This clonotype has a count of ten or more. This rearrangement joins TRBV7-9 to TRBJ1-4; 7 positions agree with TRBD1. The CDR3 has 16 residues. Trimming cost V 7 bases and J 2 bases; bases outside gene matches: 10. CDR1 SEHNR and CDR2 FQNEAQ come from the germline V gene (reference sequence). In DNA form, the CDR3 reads TGTGCCAGCACCTCGACAGGGAGTAGCACTAATGAAAAACTGTTTTTT. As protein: CASTSTGSSTNEKLFF.

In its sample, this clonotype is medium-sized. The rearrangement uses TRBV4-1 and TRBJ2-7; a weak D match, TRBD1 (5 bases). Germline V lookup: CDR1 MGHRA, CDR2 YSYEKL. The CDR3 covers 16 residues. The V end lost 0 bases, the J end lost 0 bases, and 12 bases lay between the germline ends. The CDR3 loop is CASSQDLSGISYEQYF. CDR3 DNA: TGCGCCAGCAGCCAAGATTTATCAGGGATCTCCTACGAGCAGTACTTC.

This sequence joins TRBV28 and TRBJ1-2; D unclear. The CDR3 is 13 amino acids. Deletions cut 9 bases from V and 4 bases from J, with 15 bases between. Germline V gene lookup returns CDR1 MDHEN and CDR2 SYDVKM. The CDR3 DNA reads TGTGCCAGTGATGAGGGCAGTCTCTATGGCTACACCTTC. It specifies CASDEGSLYGYTF.

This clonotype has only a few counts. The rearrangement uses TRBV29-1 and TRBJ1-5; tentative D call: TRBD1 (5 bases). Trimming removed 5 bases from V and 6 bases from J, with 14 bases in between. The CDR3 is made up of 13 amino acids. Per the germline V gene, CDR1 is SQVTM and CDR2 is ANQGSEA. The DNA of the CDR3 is TGCAGCGTTCGACGAGGGGCAGGTCAGCCCCAGCATTTT. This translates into CSVRRGAGQPQHF. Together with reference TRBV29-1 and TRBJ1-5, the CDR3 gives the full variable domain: SAVISQKPSRDICQRGTSLTIQCQVDSQVTMMFWYRQQPGQSLTLIATANQGSEATYESGFVIDKFPISRPNLTFSTLTVSNMSPEDSSIYLCSVRRGAGQPQHFGDGTRLSIL.

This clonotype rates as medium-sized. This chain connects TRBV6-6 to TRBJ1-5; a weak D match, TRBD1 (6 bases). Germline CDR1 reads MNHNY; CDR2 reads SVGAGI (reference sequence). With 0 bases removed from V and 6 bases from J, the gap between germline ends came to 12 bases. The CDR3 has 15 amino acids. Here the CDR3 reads CASSYSRGGGQPQHF. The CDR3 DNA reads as TGTGCCAGCAGTTACTCGAGAGGGGGTGGTCAGCCCCAGCATTTT.

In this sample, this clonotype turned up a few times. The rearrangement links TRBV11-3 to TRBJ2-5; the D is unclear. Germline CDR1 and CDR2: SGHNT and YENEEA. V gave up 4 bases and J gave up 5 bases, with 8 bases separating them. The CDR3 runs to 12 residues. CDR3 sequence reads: CASSSSDETQYF. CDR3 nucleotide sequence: TGTGCCAGCAGCTCCTCTGACGAGACCCAGTACTTC. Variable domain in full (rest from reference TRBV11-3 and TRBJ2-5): EAGVVQSPRYKIIEKKQPVAFWCNPISGHNTLYWYLQNLGQGPELLIRYENEEAVDDSQLPKDRFSAERLKGVDSTLKIQPAELGDSAVYLCASSSSDETQYFGPGTRLLVL.

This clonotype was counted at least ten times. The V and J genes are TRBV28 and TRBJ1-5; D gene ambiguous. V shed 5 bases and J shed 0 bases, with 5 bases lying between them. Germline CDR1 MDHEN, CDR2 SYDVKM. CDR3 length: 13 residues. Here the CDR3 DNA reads TGTGCCAGCAGTCAATATAGCAATCAGCCCCAGCATTTT. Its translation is CASSQYSNQPQHF.